This T cell receptor (beta chain) emerged from a study of blood T cell repertoires in COVID-19 (dated by TCRdb to the early 2020s). With regard to the full study: Samples covering the acute and convalescent phases of COVID-19 were provided by collaborators in the United States, Italy and Spain. The prospective study material was composed of cDNA or gDNA derived from T cells, B-cell-depleted T cells, or PBMCs. Deeply sampled blood TCRbeta repertoires from subjects exposed to, actively infected with, or recovered from COVID-19 were included in the dataset. The repertoires were made available in a free public database intended to serve as a resource for research on the immune response to SARS-CoV-2. The samples were drawn from two sources: the first 160 participants of the ongoing ImmuneRACE study, and over 1,000 subjects contributed by 6 global collaborators. Sample metadata almost always included a de-identified subject ID, COVID-19 status, age in years and sex. Where available, HLA class I and class II types were obtained from metadata supplied by the sample provider rather than from assay-based typing.

The immunoSEQ Assay, a bias-controlled multiplex PCR, was used to amplify TCRbeta CDR3 regions from genomic DNA. Regarding the original processing steps: Within the assay, amplification of reference gene primers was used to estimate how many nucleated cells each sample contained. To quantify the absolute abundance of each unique TCRbeta CDR3 rearrangement, sequence reads were collapsed and filtered. For each sample, productive Simpson clonality was calculated by taking the square root of Simpson's diversity index across productive rearrangements. What TCRdb holds here is the immuneACCESS table cut down to in-frame rearrangements. Part of the clones is not present; checked against another copy, under half of the missing clones reflect an unresolved V gene, and the others are unexplained. V and J calls and clone size come straight from that table; D and trimming were deduced from the DNA. The sample table records 78,000 or so clones; roughly nine tenths of these occur just once. The ten largest clones take up about 5% of the sample.

The paper's findings and limits, for the study overall: Clinical and demographic metadata were provided uncurated, with the amount varying by source and participant.

Collaborating institutions collected whole blood in K2EDTA tubes following their own protocols. For TCRbeta analysis, collaborator samples were shipped as frozen whole blood, as isolated PBMCs, or as DNA extracted from either sample type. The germline V gene sets CDR1 to MNHEY and CDR2 to SVGAGI. The CDR3 contains 13 residues, cysteine and phenylalanine counted. Only the CDR3 portion is preserved as DNA: 39 bases, with reading frame beginning at the first base. Trimming costs V 6 bases and J 0 bases, and their ends lie 8 bases apart. Points on this clone: Its binding antigen is unknown. Base qualities are missing; no much larger clone stands one base away.

Sample: peripheral blood. The source of this sequence is a man aged 45 to 65 with active or convalescent COVID-19. This sequence uses TRBV6-5 and TRBJ1-2; no D segment can be confidently identified. Here is the DNA: TGTGCCAGCAGACCCACGGCTAACTATGGCTACACCTTC. Its amino acids are CASRPTANYGYTF.